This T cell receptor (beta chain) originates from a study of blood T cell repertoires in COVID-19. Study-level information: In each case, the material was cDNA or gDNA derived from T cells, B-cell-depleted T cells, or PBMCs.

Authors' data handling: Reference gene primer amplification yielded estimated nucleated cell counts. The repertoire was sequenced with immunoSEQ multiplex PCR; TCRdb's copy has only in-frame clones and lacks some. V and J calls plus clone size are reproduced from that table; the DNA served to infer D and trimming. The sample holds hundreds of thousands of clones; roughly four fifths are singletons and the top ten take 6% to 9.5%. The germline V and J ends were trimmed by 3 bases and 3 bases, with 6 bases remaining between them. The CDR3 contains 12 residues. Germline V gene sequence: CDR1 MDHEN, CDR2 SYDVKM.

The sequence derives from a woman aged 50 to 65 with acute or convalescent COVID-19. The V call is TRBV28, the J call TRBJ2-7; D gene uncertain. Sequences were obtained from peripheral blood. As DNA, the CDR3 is TGTGCCAGCAGTTTTCGGGTCTACGAGCAGTACTTC. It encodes CASSFRVYEQYF.